Sequencing of this TCR beta chain was carried out in a study of T cells in Graves' hyperthyroidism and ophthalmopathy. This clonotype was seen at least ten times. Its antigen is not known. Stable Graves' hyperthyroidism denoted no ophthalmopathy progression over 18 months. Among the patients, aged 18 to 65, hyperthyroidism was newly diagnosed and had lasted under 2 months. RNA transcripts yielded amplified TCR beta CDR3 regions. Researchers ran a first-round RT-PCR on the TCR CDR3 using the HTBI primer set. TCRdb independently ran MiXCR on the multiplex PCR reads; one entry per CDR3 protein. The data show roughly 300,000 distinct CDR3 sequences, 21% seen once. Germline CDR1 and CDR2: DFQATT and SNEGSKA (reference sequence). V gave up 3 bases and J gave up 6 bases; unmatched junction bases: 5. The CDR3 is 13 residues long. Study findings and constraints: Separating ophthalmopathy from stable hyperthyroidism was achieved by a 13 V-J model. Peripheral blood also featured most of the thyroid clonotypes expanded above 0.001.

Sequenced: blood. The receptor was derived from a woman between 45 and 65 years old with Graves' hyperthyroidism. V gene TRBV20-1 combines with J gene TRBJ2-7, with TRBD2 identical over 10 bases. The DNA for the CDR3 is TGCAGTGCTAGTTATGCTAGCGGGAGCGAGCAGTACTTC. Residues: CSASYASGSEQYF.